These 17 T cell receptor beta chains share one sample of origin, sequenced in a study of blood T cells in healthy people across ages. A second PCR, run for roughly 7 to 11 cycles, used a sample-barcoded 5' primer plus a J-beta primer mix. TCRdb itself ran the 5' RACE reads through MiXCR, one entry per CDR3 protein. There are 450,000 to 600,000 distinct CDR3 sequences in the sample; roughly a quarter occur only once, and approximately 3.5% lies in the top ten. In addition, the sample was reused for a study of T cells of mothers and their children.

The sample was blood. The receptors originated from a boy aged 2-9 years in good health.

The rearrangement links TRBV10-3 to TRBJ2-5; perhaps TRBD2 as D (5 bases). Deletions cut 6 bases from V and 5 bases from J, with 13 bases between. Germline CDR1 is ENHRY and CDR2 is SYGVKD. The CDR3 has 13 amino acids. The CDR3 DNA sequence: TGTGCCATCAGCTACGGGGATGGGGAGACCCAGTACTTC. Its protein product is CAISYGDGETQYF.

The chain has TRBV12-3 or TRBV12-4 and TRBJ2-5; no firm D call. The CDR3 extends over 13 amino acids. The V gene lost 2 bases and the J gene lost 6 bases, with 10 bases spanning the gap. The CDR3, as DNA: TGTGCCAGCAGTTTAACTCCTCTAAAGACCCAGTACTTC. Its translation: CASSLTPLKTQYF.

The genes are TRBV7-3 and TRBJ2-5; D may correspond to TRBD1 or TRBD2 (6 bases each). Germline V gene lookup returns CDR1 SGHTA and CDR2 FQGTGA. The CDR3 is 16 residues long. Trimming took off 5 bases at V and 1 base at J, with 17 bases between the two ends. The CDR3 nucleotides read TGTGCCAGCAGCCTACTTGGGGGGCAGCCCCAAGAGACCCAGTACTTC. It encodes CASSLLGGQPQETQYF.

This clonotype was found once. V and J are TRBV6-1 and TRBJ2-2; D call uncertain. CDR3 length equals 13 residues. Trimming removed 4 bases from V and 6 bases from J, with 9 bases in between. CDR1 is MNHNS and CDR2 is SASEGT in the germline V gene. This CDR3 is CASSGRGPGELFF. In nucleotides, the CDR3 is TGTGCCAGCAGTGGCAGAGGCCCCGGGGAGCTGTTTTTT.

This clonotype was seen ten or more times. The chain uses TRBV14 and TRBJ1-1; D not certain. There are 13 residues in the CDR3. Germline CDR1 SGHDN, CDR2 FVKESK. Trimming cost V 2 bases and J 1 base, with 5 bases left between them. The chain's CDR3 is CASSQTANTEAFF. The CDR3 DNA is TGTGCCAGCAGCCAAACAGCGAACACTGAAGCTTTCTTT.

The rearrangement links TRBV10-1 to TRBJ2-3, with D tentatively TRBD2 (6 bases). This CDR3 contains 17 residues. V lost 0 bases to trimming and J lost 4 bases, with 17 bases between them. Germline V gene lookup returns CDR1 WNHNN and CDR2 SYGVQD (reference sequence). In nucleotides, the CDR3 is TGCGCCAGCAGTGAGTCGGGGTCGGGGACTGTCGCAGATACGCAGTATTTT. As protein: CASSESGSGTVADTQYF.

This chain connects TRBV10-3 to TRBJ2-6; D not resolved. The germline V and J ends were trimmed by 0 bases and 0 bases, with 9 bases remaining between them. The CDR3 has 17 amino acids. Germline CDR1 and CDR2: ENHRY and SYGVKD. As DNA, the CDR3 is TGTGCCATCAGTGAGTCGAGGCAGAACTCTGGGGCCAACGTCCTGACTTTC. It codes for CAISESRQNSGANVLTF.

The chain combines TRBV7-9 with TRBJ2-7, with 10 positions matching TRBD2. The V gene end was trimmed by 2 bases and the J gene end by 3 bases; junction bases not matched to a gene: 4. This CDR3 has 15 residues. Germline lookup yields CDR1 SEHNR and CDR2 FQNEAQ (reference sequence). The DNA of the CDR3 is TGTGCCAGCAGCTTAAAAGCGGGAGGGTTCTACGAGCAGTACTTC. Encoded protein: CASSLKAGGFYEQYF.

The V gene is TRBV12-3 or TRBV12-4, the J gene TRBJ2-5; TRBD2 matches 15 bases. This CDR3 has 19 residues. J lost 5 bases, V lost 1 base, and 11 bases had no gene match. The CDR3 spells CASSLGPSGLAGGRETQYF. The CDR3 nucleotides read TGTGCCAGCAGTTTAGGACCCTCGGGACTAGCGGGGGGCAGGGAGACCCAGTACTTC.

This chain connects TRBV20-1 to TRBJ1-1; 9 bases agree with TRBD1. CDR1 and CDR2 from the germline V gene are DFQATT and SNEGSKA (reference sequence). The CDR3 contains 15 residues. The CDR3 protein is CRKAFGTGSNTEAFF. The CDR3 DNA sequence: TGCAGGAAGGCCTTCGGGACAGGGTCGAACACTGAAGCTTTCTTT.

This chain uses TRBV19 with TRBJ2-5, with 8 positions matching TRBD1. The CDR3 has 14 residues. Germline CDR1 and CDR2: LNHDA and SQIVND (reference sequence). V shed 2 bases, J shed 11 bases, and the junction held 10 bases outside the gene matches. CDR3 bases: TGTGCCAGTAGTATACCGGGACAGGCCTCAGAGCAGTACTTC. Amino acid sequence: CASSIPGQASEQYF.

This clonotype showed up just a few times. Germline is not matched at one junction end, which may reflect a read error. The chain recombines TRBV5-1 with TRBJ2-2; possibly TRBD2 for D (5 bases). The V gene's germline CDR1 is SGHRS and CDR2 YFSETQ. The CDR3 has 17 amino acids. The CDR3 is CASSPQLTGGSAGELFF. CDR3 coding DNA: TGCGCTAGCAGCCCCCAATTAACGGGTGGGAGCGCCGGGGAGCTGTTTTTT.

The rearrangement joins TRBV5-1 to TRBJ2-5; possible D gene TRBD2, 5 bases. CDR3 length: 14 residues. The germline CDR1 and CDR2 sequences are SGHRS and YFSETQ. Trimming removed 1 base at V and 10 bases at J, with 17 bases between. The CDR3 DNA is TGCGCCAGCAGCTTGCCCCAACGGGGAGAGGGCCAGTACTTC. Its protein is CASSLPQRGEGQYF.

There are a few counts of this clonotype. The gene calls are TRBV5-5 and TRBJ1-1; D unresolved. Germline loops: CDR1 SGHKS, CDR2 YYEKEE (reference sequence). CDR3 length equals 14 residues. V lost 0 bases and J 6 bases, leaving 12 bases between the germline ends. The CDR3 nucleotides are TGTGCCAGCAGCTTGGAACTGTCGACCCCTGAAGCTTTCTTT. Its translation: CASSLELSTPEAFF.

This clonotype has just a few counts. The rearrangement uses TRBV20-1 and TRBJ1-2, with D uncertain. V lost 5 bases and J lost 3, with 10 bases in between. In germline, CDR1 is DFQATT, CDR2 SNEGSKA (reference sequence). The CDR3 has 12 residues. The CDR3 DNA reads as TGCAGTGCTTCCTCGGGTGACTATGGCTACACCTTC. It codes for CSASSGDYGYTF.

V gene TRBV20-1 combines with J gene TRBJ2-3; 9 bases are a match to TRBD2. The germline CDR1 and CDR2 sequences are DFQATT and SNEGSKA (reference sequence). V lost 3 bases, J lost 2 bases, and 6 bases stayed unmatched. This CDR3 contains 15 residues. This chain's CDR3 is CSARNPSGVTDTQYF. The CDR3 nucleotides read TGCAGTGCTAGGAACCCTAGCGGGGTCACAGATACGCAGTATTTT.

The CDR3 nucleotides read TGTGCCAGCAGAACTCCCGGAACAGATACGCAGTATTTT. Translating it yields CASRTPGTDTQYF. The chain joins TRBV12-3 or TRBV12-4 to TRBJ2-3, with unresolved D. The V end was cut by 6 bases, the J end by 3 bases, with 10 bases between. There are 13 residues in the CDR3.